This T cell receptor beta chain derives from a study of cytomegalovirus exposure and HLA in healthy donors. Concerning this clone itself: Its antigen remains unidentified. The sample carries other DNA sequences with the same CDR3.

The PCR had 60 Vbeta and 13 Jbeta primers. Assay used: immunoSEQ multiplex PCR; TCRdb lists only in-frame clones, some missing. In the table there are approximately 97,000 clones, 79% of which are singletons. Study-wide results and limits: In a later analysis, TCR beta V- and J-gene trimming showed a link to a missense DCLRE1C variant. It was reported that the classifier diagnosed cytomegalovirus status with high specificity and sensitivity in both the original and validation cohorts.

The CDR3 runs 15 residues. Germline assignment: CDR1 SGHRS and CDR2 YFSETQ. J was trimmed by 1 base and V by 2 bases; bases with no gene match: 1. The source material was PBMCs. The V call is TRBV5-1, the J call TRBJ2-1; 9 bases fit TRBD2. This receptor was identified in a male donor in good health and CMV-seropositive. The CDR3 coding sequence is TGCGCCAGCAGCTTTCTAGCGGGATCCTACAATGAGCAGTTCTTC. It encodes CASSFLAGSYNEQFF. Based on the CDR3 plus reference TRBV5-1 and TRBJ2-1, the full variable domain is KAGVTQTPRYLIKTRGQQVTLSCSPISGHRSVSWYQQTPGQGLQFLFEYFSETQRNKGNFPGRFSGRQFSNSRSEMNVSTLELGDSALYLCASSFLAGSYNEQFFGPGTRLTVL.